This TCR beta chain appears in the sequencing data of a study of read filtering for tumor transcriptome and immune sequencing. Turning to the study itself: After DNase treatment, RNA was made into whole-transcriptome libraries.

Molecular barcoded adaptors covering alpha/delta and beta/gamma chains were used on approximately 400 ng RNA. TCRdb re-analysed the reads in MiXCR, keeping a single row per CDR3 protein. The data contain approximately 61,000 distinct CDR3 sequences, roughly a fifth of them seen just once; the ten biggest clones take up about an eighth. Regarding the study as a whole: Single-read clonotypes: 80% to 90% of IR-seq clonotypes (about 3.5% of reads), 65% to 75% of RNA-seq clonotypes (roughly 45% of reads). IR-seq and RNA-seq agreed better without single-read clonotypes. IR-seq captured clonotypes deeper and more reliably than RNA-seq.

This clonotype showed up many times. Its antigen remains unknown. The CDR3 spans 15 residues. CDR1 and CDR2 (germline): SGHAT, FQNNGV. The V and J ends lost 2 bases and 0 bases respectively, with 9 bases between them. The rearrangement links TRBV11-2 to TRBJ2-3; TRBD1 or TRBD2 may be the D gene (6 bases each). This TCR came from a donor aged 40 or over with multiple myeloma. The sequencing input was a population of CD138-negative cells sorted from bone marrow. The DNA of the CDR3 is TGTGCCAGCAGCTTAAGGGGGGCCAGCACAGATACGCAGTATTTT. Residues: CASSLRGASTDTQYF.